Presented here are 15 T cell receptor beta chains from one specimen sequenced in a study of blood T cell repertoires in COVID-19. The data were produced by immunoSEQ multiplex PCR, yet TCRdb's version contains in-frame clones alone and is incomplete. The sample contains 110,000 or so clones, more than 70% of which appear only once. The sequenced sample consisted of peripheral blood. Source of these receptors: a woman aged 60-75 years with COVID-19, enrolled during active disease.

V and J are TRBV30 and TRBJ1-2; D is ambiguous. V lost 0 bases and J lost 8, with 16 bases in between. The CDR3 is 14 amino acids. CDR1 is GTSNPN, CDR2 SVGIG, per germline (reference sequence). The CDR3, as DNA: TGTGCCTGGAGTGTACGGGGAGAGGCCTGGGGCTACACCTTC. As protein: CAWSVRGEAWGYTF.

The chain links TRBV21-1 to TRBJ2-3; the listed D gene, TRBD1, was not tested against the DNA. TRBV21-1 has pseudogene status. The CDR3 runs 21 residues. CDR3 sequence (DNA): TGTGCCAGCAGCAAATCCCGCTTTAATGGACAGGGACCCACTAGCACAGATACGCAGTATTTT. It specifies CASSKSRFNGQGPTSTDTQYF.

V usage is TRBV10-2 and J usage is TRBJ1-1; D is perhaps TRBD1 (5 bases). CDR3 length equals 14 residues. Trimming took off 6 bases at V and 4 bases at J, with 15 bases between the two ends. Germline CDR1 reads WSHSY; CDR2 reads SAAADI. CDR3 DNA sequence: TGCGCCAGCAGGGGCCAAGGGGCCCCCACTGAAGCTTTCTTT. Translated, it gives CASRGQGAPTEAFF.

The V and J genes are TRBV11-2 and TRBJ2-7, with D uncertain. Germline CDR1 SGHAT, CDR2 FQNNGV. The CDR3 runs to 12 residues. V was shortened by 4 bases and J by 1 base, with 5 bases between the two germline ends. CDR3 sequence: CASSSLSYEQYF. The CDR3 nucleotides read TGTGCCAGCAGCTCCCTATCCTACGAGCAGTACTTC. Variable domain in full (rest from reference TRBV11-2 and TRBJ2-7): EAGVAQSPRYKIIEKRQSVAFWCNPISGHATLYWYQQILGQGPKLLIQFQNNGVVDDSQLPKDRFSAERLKGVDSTLKIQPAKLEDSAVYLCASSSLSYEQYFGPGTRLTVT.

This clone was found a few times. The chain carries TRBV4-1 and TRBJ2-7, with D perhaps matching TRBD2 (5 bases). The length of the CDR3 is 15 residues. V was clipped by 0 bases and J by 0 bases, with 9 bases between them. CDR1 is MGHRA, CDR2 YSYEKL, per germline. Here the CDR3 reads CASSQDSGSSYEQYF. The CDR3, as DNA: TGCGCCAGCAGCCAAGATAGTGGGAGCTCCTACGAGCAGTACTTC.

This chain uses TRBV7-9 with TRBJ1-2, with 10 bases fitting TRBD1. This CDR3 contains 14 residues. Germline CDR1 is SEHNR and CDR2 is FQNEAQ (reference sequence). J was trimmed by 6 bases and V by 4 bases; bases with no gene match: 5. The CDR3 loop reads CASSWGQGIDGYTF. The CDR3 bases are TGTGCCAGCAGCTGGGGACAGGGGATCGATGGCTACACCTTC.

The chain carries TRBV7-2 and TRBJ1-3; 8 bases map to TRBD1. CDR1 and CDR2 (germline): SGHTA, FQGNSA. The trim removed 7 bases at V and 3 bases at J, leaving 8 bases unmatched. The CDR3 totals 15 residues. For the CDR3, the DNA is TGTGCCAGCAACACAAGACAGGGGAGTGGAAACACCATATATTTT. As protein: CASNTRQGSGNTIYF.

J is TRBJ2-1 and V is TRBV7-8, with TRBD2 as a possible D gene (5 bases). The germline V gene has CDR1 SGHVS and CDR2 FQNEAQ. Trimming stripped 8 bases from V and 4 bases from J, with 15 bases between. The CDR3 has 14 amino acids. The DNA for the CDR3 is TGTGCCAGCGCCCGGGGTAGCTATTACAATGAGCAGTTCTTC. This gives the protein CASARGSYYNEQFF.

This clone was counted a single time. The chain joins TRBV6-1 to TRBJ1-6; D not resolved. Germline V gene sequence: CDR1 MNHNS, CDR2 SASEGT. The V end lost 1 base, the J end lost 3 bases, and 10 bases lay between the germline ends. This CDR3 has 16 amino acids. The DNA of the CDR3 is TGTGCCAGCAGTGAAGGTCCAGGCTTCTATAATTCACCCCTCCACTTT. Encoded protein: CASSEGPGFYNSPLHF.

This clone was observed a single time. The chain couples TRBV4-2 to TRBJ2-7, with 12 positions matching TRBD2. The CDR3 has 18 residues. From germline, CDR1 is LGHNA and CDR2 YNFKEQ. V trimming: 1 base; J trimming: 4 bases; junction bases outside the gene matches: 11. CDR3 nucleotide sequence: TGTGCCAGCAGCCAAGTGGCTAGCGGGGGGGCCGGGTCGTACGAGCAGTACTTC. Residues: CASSQVASGGAGSYEQYF.

This clone was detected once. J is TRBJ1-6 and V is TRBV7-9, with TRBD1 as a possible D gene (5 bases). The germline gives CDR1 SEHNR, CDR2 FQNEAQ (reference sequence). The germline V and J ends were trimmed by 5 bases and 11 bases, with 13 bases remaining between them. The CDR3 covers 13 residues. The CDR3 coding sequence is TGTGCCAGCAGCGACCGCCAAGGGGCACCCCTCCACTTT. Protein: CASSDRQGAPLHF.

The chain uses TRBV19 and TRBJ1-2, with TRBD1 as a possible D gene (6 bases). The germline V and J ends were trimmed by 8 bases and 7 bases, with 17 bases remaining between them. Germline V gives CDR1 LNHDA, CDR2 SQIVND (reference sequence). The CDR3 sequence is 13 residues long. Here the CDR3 DNA reads TGTGCCAGTCGCAACAGGGCTCCGGGTGGCTACACCTTC. Protein sequence: CASRNRAPGGYTF.

The V gene is TRBV5-1, the J gene TRBJ2-5; 10 bases fit TRBD1. Germline loops: CDR1 SGHRS, CDR2 YFSETQ. With 2 bases clipped from V and 5 bases from J, the junction kept 6 bases outside the gene matches. CDR3 length equals 15 residues. Here the CDR3 DNA reads TGCGCCAGCAGCTTTGGACAGGGGGGTCTTGAGACCCAGTACTTC. It specifies CASSFGQGGLETQYF.

CDR3 DNA sequence: TGTGCCAGCAGCTTAGTGGGGCTTGGACAGCAAGAGACCCAGTACTTC. Translating it yields CASSLVGLGQQETQYF. The chain couples TRBV7-9 to TRBJ2-5, with D possibly being TRBD1 (6 bases). CDR3 length: 16 residues. Germline V gene sequence: CDR1 SEHNR, CDR2 FQNEAQ (reference sequence). The V and J ends lost 1 base and 2 bases respectively, with 14 bases between them. The complete variable domain, with remaining parts taken from reference TRBV7-9 and TRBJ2-5, reads DTGVSQNPRHKITKRGQNVTFRCDPISEHNRLYWYRQTLGQGPEFLTYFQNEAQLEKSRLLSDRFSAERPKGSFSTLEIQRTEQGDSAMYLCASSLVGLGQQETQYFGPGTRLLVL.

This clone has just one count. The chain uses TRBV25-1 and TRBJ1-1; 8 nucleotides agree with TRBD1. Germline V lookup: CDR1 MGHDK, CDR2 SYGVNS. Trimming removed 3 bases from V and 4 bases from J; junction bases left unmatched: 7. The CDR3 contains 15 residues. DNA of the CDR3: TGTGCCAGCAGTGAGTTGACAGGGGAGGCCACTGAAGCTTTCTTT. Amino acids: CASSELTGEATEAFF.